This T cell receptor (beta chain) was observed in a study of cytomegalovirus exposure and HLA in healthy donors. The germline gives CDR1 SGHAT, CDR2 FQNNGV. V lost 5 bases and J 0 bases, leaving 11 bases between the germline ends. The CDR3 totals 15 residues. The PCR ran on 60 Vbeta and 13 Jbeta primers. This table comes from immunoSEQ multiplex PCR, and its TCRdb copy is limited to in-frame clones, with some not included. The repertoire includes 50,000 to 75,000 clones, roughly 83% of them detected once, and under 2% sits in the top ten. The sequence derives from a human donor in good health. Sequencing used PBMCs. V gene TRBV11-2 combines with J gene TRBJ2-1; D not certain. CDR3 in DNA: TGTGCCAGCAGCATAGGCAGTAACTCCTACAATGAGCAGTTCTTC. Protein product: CASSIGSNSYNEQFF.